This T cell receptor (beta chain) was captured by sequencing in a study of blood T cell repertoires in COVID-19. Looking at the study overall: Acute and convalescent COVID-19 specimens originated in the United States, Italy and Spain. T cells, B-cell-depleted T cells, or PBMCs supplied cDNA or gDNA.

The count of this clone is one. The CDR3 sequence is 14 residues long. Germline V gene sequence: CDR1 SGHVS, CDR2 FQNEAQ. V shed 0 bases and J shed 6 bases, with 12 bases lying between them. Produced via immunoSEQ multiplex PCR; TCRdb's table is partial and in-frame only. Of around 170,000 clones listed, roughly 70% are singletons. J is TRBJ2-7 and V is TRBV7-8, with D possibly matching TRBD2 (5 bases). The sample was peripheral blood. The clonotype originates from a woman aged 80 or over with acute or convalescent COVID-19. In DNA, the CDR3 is TGTGCCAGCAGCTTAGCGAGCGGCTCTGGCGAGCAGTACTTC. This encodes CASSLASGSGEQYF.